This TCR beta chain was recovered during a study of CD8+ T cells in alopecia areata (dated by TCRdb to the late 2010s). For context, the study as a whole: The treated patients, all with moderate-to-severe alopecia areata, were enrolled in an open-label pilot trial of oral tofacitinib given at 5 to 10 mg twice daily. To study T cell clonal expansion in alopecia areata, the researchers applied high-throughput TCRbeta sequencing to both the C3H/HeJ mouse model and human patients. RNA was extracted with the PAXgene miRNA kit for fixed scalp, the miRNeasy kit for PBMCs, and the RNeasy kit for mouse skin. For the treated patients, the SALT score, which quantifies what percentage of scalp surface area is affected, served as the measure of disease severity. Patients stayed on tofacitinib for 6 to 18 months and then had 6 months of follow-up off drug so that delayed response and recurrence could be assessed. In humans, TCRbeta sequencing was performed on scalp tissue and on sorted CD4+ and CD8+ peripheral blood T cells from healthy controls and from patients with patchy or totalis/universalis alopecia areata. Scalp clonality was compared among normal scalp (n=4), patchy alopecia areata scalp (n=8), and alopecia totalis/universalis scalp (n=8). Patients on tofacitinib were biopsied at baseline and after 4 and 24 weeks of treatment, and several of the patients also had a later scalp biopsy. TCRbeta CDR3 regions were amplified by immunoSEQ multiplex PCR using 35 Vbeta forward and 13 Jbeta reverse primers.

From the cysteine through the phenylalanine, the CDR3 covers 13 amino acids. The CDR3 DNA has 39 bases and is translated from base 1. V loses 8 bases of germline sequence and J loses 7 bases, and the interval between the two ends is 14 bases. CDR1 and CDR2 are read off the germline V gene (reference sequence) as SEHNR and FQNEAQ. Study-level results and caveats: The treated cohort was small, with a single nonresponder, so links between baseline CD8+ expansion and response need larger studies. TCR sequences shared between patients were less clear than in mice, possibly partly because of HLA diversity in the patient population. Higher clonality and more expanded CD8+ clones were observed in lesional scalp than in normal scalp, particularly in alopecia totalis/universalis, a finding suggestive of antigenic drive. Many expanded lesional clones were found to persist in scalp and blood during tofacitinib treatment, and relapse after treatment cessation may be partly explained by this persistence. Unlike mouse skin, which is dominated by gammadelta T cells, normal human skin has resident alphabeta T cells that are also sequenced, and this complicates analysis of the scalp TCR repertoire. Tofacitinib significantly lowered scalp clonality and the number of expanded CD8+ clones among the top 100 scalp clones.

Concerning this clone itself: Its recognized antigen is unknown. Base qualities are not at hand, and no much larger clone is one base apart.

This sample's time point label indicates: around 29 days on oral tofacitinib. In the paper's terms, the treatment or condition label means: oral pan-JAK inhibitor, 5-10 mg twice daily. Lesional scalp punch biopsies and peripheral blood were obtained from alopecia areata patients. PBMCs were separated by density centrifugation and stained for CD3, CD4 and CD8, after which CD4+ and CD8+ T cells were sorted on a FACSAria. The method behind the library was the immunoSEQ multiplex PCR assay. To provide template for TCR sequencing, every sample had RNA extracted and reverse transcribed into cDNA. SuperScript III was used for first-strand cDNA synthesis, primed with a 2:1 mix of oligo-dT and random hexamers. A synthetic immune receptor repertoire was used to measure amplification bias, and any remaining bias was corrected computationally. In the paper's pipeline: Raw reads were preprocessed for error removal, and CDR3 was defined according to IMGT conventions as running from the conserved cysteine to phenylalanine. Clonality was calculated as 1 minus Shannon entropy normalized by log2 of the number of productive unique TCRs. Whether each scalp clone was CD4 or CD8 was inferred by checking scalp TCRbeta sequences against the CD4 and CD8 repertoires from sorted blood. TCRdb re-hosts the immuneACCESS table, in-frame sequences only. Its copies lack some clones; in the studies checked, an unresolved V gene accounts for under half of them, and the cause for the rest is not known. V and J calls and clone size come straight from that table; D and trimming were deduced from the DNA. This sample comprises over 120,000 clones, 45% to 65% of them detected only once. Together, the top ten hold 15% of the sample.

The sequencing here drew on CD8+ T cells sorted from blood, taken at week 4, from a patient treated with tofacitinib. The TCR comes from a human donor with alopecia areata. Here the chain combines TRBV7-9 and TRBJ1-4, with no D gene named confidently. For the CDR3, the sequence is CASRPSVSEKLFF. The DNA sequence follows: TGTGCCAGCCGCCCATCGGTTAGTGAAAAACTGTTTTTT.